The clone carrying this T cell receptor (beta chain) was counted between two and nine times. The sample originates from a study of beta chain features in type 1 diabetes. The study reverse transcribed the entire isolated RNA, so it sequenced expressed TCRB transcripts. Produced via immunoSEQ multiplex PCR; TCRdb's table is partial and in-frame only. The table includes roughly 350,000 clones, approximately 10% detected once. The CDR3 is made up of 16 amino acids. Trimming cost V 1 base and J 7 bases, with 17 bases left between them. CDR1 LGHNA and CDR2 YSLEER come from the germline V gene. The specimen sequenced was naive CD4+ T cells from blood. The TCR was taken from a woman aged 25 to 39 in good health. The V gene is TRBV4-3, the J gene TRBJ2-1; a possible D gene is TRBD1 (5 bases). CDR3 sequence: CASSQGRFREGNEQFF. The CDR3 region has the DNA TGCGCCAGCAGCCAAGGTCGCTTCAGGGAAGGGAATGAGCAGTTCTTC.